The clone carrying this T cell receptor beta chain came up a few times. Its antigen is still unknown. Every TCR beta cDNA library bore unique molecular identifiers. T cells numbering roughly 0.9 to 11 million gave rise to roughly 0.5 million cDNA molecules. A single record per CDR3 protein comes from TCRdb applying MiXCR to the PCR reads. The table has approximately 350,000 distinct CDR3 sequences, 30% to 45% seen once; the top ten hold 10% to 15%. The data were taken from a study of post-analysis software for immune sequencing data. Study as a whole: The disease courses spanned relapsing-remitting, secondary progressive and progressive-relapsing forms of multiple sclerosis. Study results and caveats: TRBV segments more frequent in patients than in controls numbered several and included TRBV5-6, TRBV5-1 and TRBV20-1. Versus controls, multiple sclerosis patients showed significantly lower diversity (normalized Chao1). Co-batched samples clustered tightly together by F measure.

Unmatched junction bases numbered 9, after V lost 2 bases and J lost 2 bases. Germline V gene data show CDR1 as DFQATT and CDR2 as SNEGSKA (reference sequence). The CDR3 spans 17 residues. Sequenced material: blood. V is TRBV20-1 and J is TRBJ2-3; TRBD2 matches at 11 bases. This TCR was sampled from a girl under 18 with multiple sclerosis. CDR3 DNA sequence: TGCAGTGCTAGACCTCGGGGACTAGCGGCCATCACAGATACGCAGTATTTT. Its translation is CSARPRGLAAITDTQYF.